A single sample is the source of the 27 T cell receptor beta chains below, sequenced in a study of OX40 agonist ivuxolimab in advanced cancers. The assay was immunoSEQ multiplex PCR, and TCRdb's table has in-frame clones only and misses some. The table records roughly 38,000 clones, around 82% of them present only once. The material sequenced was CD4+ or CD8+ T cells sorted from blood, taken in a trial of the OX40 agonist ivuxolimab. These receptors originate from an adult with an advanced solid tumor such as melanoma, head and neck, liver or kidney cancer.

The rearrangement links TRBV19 to TRBJ1-5; TRBD1 agrees at 7 bases. V lost 3 bases and J lost 1; bases outside the gene matches: 3. The CDR3 length is 15 residues. Per germline, CDR1 LNHDA and CDR2 SQIVND (reference sequence). The CDR3 DNA reads TGTGCCAGTAGTATGGAGGGACAGAGCAATCAGCCCCAGCATTTT. This codes for CASSMEGQSNQPQHF.

V gene TRBV29-1 combines with J gene TRBJ1-1; weak D call: TRBD1 (5 bases). CDR3 size: 15 residues. Trimming removed 0 bases from V and 1 base from J, with 12 bases in between. The germline CDR1 and CDR2 sequences are SQVTM and ANQGSEA. CDR3 protein: CSVEDIQGGNTEAFF. CDR3 DNA sequence: TGCAGCGTTGAAGATATCCAGGGCGGGAACACTGAAGCTTTCTTT.

This clone was seen a few times. This sequence joins TRBV6-1 and TRBJ2-7; 7 nucleotides align to TRBD2. Germline V gives CDR1 MNHNS, CDR2 SASEGT. The CDR3 loop spans 17 amino acids. The ends lost 4 bases at V and 2 bases at J; junction bases unmatched: 14. The CDR3 nucleotides are TGTGCCAGCAGTGGCCCCACTGCGGGGGATGTGACCTACGAGCAGTACTTC. Translated: CASSGPTAGDVTYEQYF.

This clone was counted once. V usage is TRBV19 and J usage is TRBJ2-7, with TRBD1 as a possible D gene (7 bases). The V end was cut by 5 bases, the J end by 1 base, with 15 bases between. Looked up from germline, CDR1 is LNHDA and CDR2 is SQIVND (reference sequence). The CDR3 is 15 amino acids. The CDR3 DNA reads as TGTGCCAGTAGTTCACCCCAGGGGGGTTCCTACGAGCAGTACTTC. This gives the protein CASSSPQGGSYEQYF.

The table lists this clone with a few counts. This sequence joins TRBV19 and TRBJ2-2; 7 bases match TRBD1. This CDR3 has 14 residues. The V segment lost 4 bases and the J segment 4 bases; nucleotides outside the gene matches: 3. Germline V gene lookup returns CDR1 LNHDA and CDR2 SQIVND (reference sequence). CDR3 region: CASSNRGSTGELFF. For the CDR3, the DNA is TGTGCCAGTAGTAACAGGGGCAGCACCGGGGAGCTGTTTTTT.

This chain links TRBV25-1 with TRBJ1-2; D perhaps matches TRBD1 (5 bases). The CDR3 loop spans 14 amino acids. Per the germline V gene, CDR1 is MGHDK and CDR2 is SYGVNS. V was shortened by 3 bases and J by 5 bases, with 13 bases between the two germline ends. CDR3 residues: CASSDLRGAYGYTF. In nucleotides, the CDR3 is TGTGCCAGCAGTGATCTCCGAGGGGCATATGGCTACACCTTC.

The gene calls are TRBV5-4 and TRBJ2-5; the D gene could be TRBD1 or TRBD2 (6 bases each). CDR1 is SGHNT and CDR2 is YYREEE in the germline V gene (reference sequence). V lost 6 bases to trimming and J lost 7 bases, with 16 bases between them. The CDR3 extends over 13 amino acids. The CDR3 region has the DNA TGTGCCAGCACCCGAGAGGGGGGAAGGACCCAGTACTTC. Translated: CASTREGGRTQYF.

The genes are TRBV5-8 and TRBJ2-1; the match to TRBD2 covers 8 bases. Per the germline V gene, CDR1 is SGHTS and CDR2 is YDEGEE. Losses at the gene ends were 4 bases for V and 4 bases for J; bases not matched to a gene: 7. The CDR3 runs 15 residues. The CDR3 DNA reads as TGTGCCAGCAGCCCAAGCAGCGGGGGATACAATGAGCAGTTCTTC. Amino acids: CASSPSSGGYNEQFF.

The chain links TRBV18 to TRBJ1-2; 10 bases line up with TRBD1. The junction had 14 bases not matched to a gene; V was cut back by 2 bases and J by 8 bases. The germline gives CDR1 KGHSH, CDR2 LQKENI. The CDR3 loop spans 17 amino acids. The CDR3 DNA follows: TGTGCCAGCTCACCATTAGGGGCTCGACAGGGGGCAGGCGGCTACACCTTC. This translates into CASSPLGARQGAGGYTF.

A single count supports this clone. This chain uses TRBV25-1 with TRBJ2-5, with 9 bases aligning to TRBD2. The CDR3 is 15 residues long. The trim removed 5 bases at V and 4 bases at J, leaving 8 bases unmatched. The germline CDR1 and CDR2 sequences are MGHDK and SYGVNS. CDR3 region: CASSIPGLASETQYF. The CDR3 DNA reads TGTGCCAGCAGTATCCCGGGACTAGCTTCAGAGACCCAGTACTTC.

The V call is TRBV9, the J call TRBJ1-1; D might be TRBD1 (5 bases). Germline CDR1 reads SGDLS; CDR2 reads YYNGEE. Trimming shortened V by 0 bases and J by 5 bases, and 17 bases separated the two germline ends. The CDR3 extends over 16 amino acids. The CDR3 DNA sequence: TGTGCCAGCAGCGTAGCCCCCCGTCCAGGGAGGACTGAAGCTTTCTTT. This encodes CASSVAPRPGRTEAFF.

The rearrangement uses TRBV5-1 and TRBJ2-5; TRBD2 aligns across 14 bases. CDR3 size: 17 residues. Trimming at V came to 4 bases and at J to 2 bases, leaving 7 bases not matched to a gene. Germline V lookup: CDR1 SGHRS, CDR2 YFSETQ. The CDR3 region is CASSGWTSGGLQETQYF. In nucleotides, the CDR3 is TGCGCCAGCAGCGGATGGACTAGCGGGGGGCTGCAAGAGACCCAGTACTTC.

This clone was seen a handful of times. This chain links TRBV5-1 with TRBJ1-1; D not certain. The CDR3 is made up of 13 amino acids. The V gene lost 3 bases and the J gene lost 2 bases, with 8 bases spanning the gap. CDR1 is SGHRS, CDR2 YFSETQ, per germline. The CDR3 sequence is CASSSGDNTEAFF. The CDR3 DNA follows: TGCGCCAGCAGCTCTGGGGATAACACTGAAGCTTTCTTT.

The CDR3 DNA follows: TGTGCCAGCAGATCTGCCCCCGGCCGGGGAGATACGCAGTATTTT. Its protein is CASRSAPGRGDTQYF. The chain uses TRBV6-5 and TRBJ2-3, with a weak D call TRBD2 (5 bases). There are 15 residues in the CDR3. CDR1 and CDR2 (germline): MNHEY, SVGAGI. V lost 6 bases, J lost 5 bases, and 18 bases lay in between.

This clone appeared a few times. The J gene is TRBJ1-1, the V gene TRBV7-6, with a weak D call TRBD1 (6 bases). The CDR3 runs 14 residues. CDR1 is SGHVS and CDR2 is FNYEAQ in the germline V gene. V was trimmed by 4 bases and J by 5 bases, leaving 14 bases between them. The CDR3 DNA is TGTGCCAGCAGCTCCCGCAGGGGTCGGACTGAAGCTTTCTTT. This codes for CASSSRRGRTEAFF.

This clone has just one count. CDR3 region: CASSISGAQGEQYF. The CDR3 DNA is TGTGCCAGTAGTATATCGGGGGCGCAGGGCGAGCAGTACTTC. The chain joins TRBV19 to TRBJ2-7; D may match TRBD1 or TRBD2 (6 bases each). Germline CDR1 is LNHDA and CDR2 is SQIVND (reference sequence). V dropped 2 bases and J dropped 6 bases, with 14 bases sitting between them. The CDR3 runs to 14 residues.

The rearrangement uses TRBV5-5 and TRBJ1-1, with D unresolved. Per germline, CDR1 SGHKS and CDR2 YYEKEE (reference sequence). The V and J ends lost 4 bases and 1 base respectively, with 11 bases between them. There are 14 residues in the CDR3. CDR3 protein: CASSPVSGNTEAFF. For the CDR3, the DNA is TGTGCCAGCAGCCCAGTATCGGGGAACACTGAAGCTTTCTTT.

This sequence joins TRBV28 and TRBJ1-2; D ambiguous. Per the germline V gene, CDR1 is MDHEN and CDR2 is SYDVKM. The CDR3 covers 16 residues. The V gene lost 6 bases and the J gene lost 1 base, with 18 bases spanning the gap. CDR3 in DNA: TGTGCCAGCAGCCCTCGGTCTCCCGTTGATAACTATGGCTACACCTTC. Amino acids: CASSPRSPVDNYGYTF.

This clone was detected only once. V and J are TRBV6-5 and TRBJ2-5, with TRBD2 matching 12 bases. V lost 6 bases to trimming and J lost 3 bases; unmatched junction nucleotides: 2. Per the germline V gene, CDR1 is MNHEY and CDR2 is SVGAGI. There are 14 residues in the CDR3. CDR3 bases: TGTGCCAGCAGACTAGCGGGGGGAAAAGAGACCCAGTACTTC. Translation gives CASRLAGGKETQYF.

DNA of the CDR3: TGTGCCAGCAGCTTAGCGCGCGGACTAGCGGGCCAAGAGACCCAGTACTTC. Residues: CASSLARGLAGQETQYF. This chain joins TRBV7-2 and TRBJ2-5; 11 nucleotides agree with TRBD2. Germline-derived CDR1 and CDR2 are SGHTA and FQGNSA. V shed 0 bases, J shed 1 base, and the junction held 4 bases outside the gene matches. This CDR3 has 17 residues.

This sequence joins TRBV5-1 and TRBJ2-3; D is ambiguous. CDR1 is SGHRS, CDR2 YFSETQ, per germline. This CDR3 comprises 15 residues. With 5 bases removed from V and 3 bases from J, the gap between germline ends came to 16 bases. The CDR3 protein is CASRAWTGSTDTQYF. The CDR3 DNA sequence: TGCGCCAGCAGGGCATGGACCGGCTCAACAGATACGCAGTATTTT. Variable domain in full (rest from reference TRBV5-1 and TRBJ2-3): KAGVTQTPRYLIKTRGQQVTLSCSPISGHRSVSWYQQTPGQGLQFLFEYFSETQRNKGNFPGRFSGRQFSNSRSEMNVSTLELGDSALYLCASRAWTGSTDTQYFGPGTRLTVL.

The count of this clone is one. V usage is TRBV20-1 and J usage is TRBJ1-1; the D is unclear. Germline-derived CDR1 and CDR2 are DFQATT and SNEGSKA (reference sequence). The CDR3 runs 11 residues. The V gene lost 6 bases and the J gene lost 6 bases, with 11 bases spanning the gap. The CDR3 loop reads CSAPGRAEAFF. Written as DNA, the CDR3 is TGCAGTGCCCCCGGTCGTGCTGAAGCTTTCTTT.

The J gene is TRBJ2-1, the V gene TRBV19, with D perhaps matching TRBD2 (5 bases). The germline V and J ends were trimmed by 10 bases and 7 bases, with 20 bases remaining between them. Germline-derived CDR1 and CDR2 are LNHDA and SQIVND (reference sequence). The CDR3 is made up of 14 amino acids. The CDR3 protein is CATSRAWGGNEQFF. The CDR3 region has the DNA TGTGCCACCTCGCGGGCTTGGGGTGGGAATGAGCAGTTCTTC.

The chain uses TRBV9 and TRBJ2-5, with D possibly TRBD2 on 5 matching bases. V gave up 0 bases and J gave up 0 bases, with 6 bases separating them. The CDR3 is 14 amino acids. CDR1 is SGDLS, CDR2 YYNGEE, per germline. The CDR3, as DNA: TGTGCCAGCAGCGTAGGAGGGTACCAAGAGACCCAGTACTTC. This codes for CASSVGGYQETQYF.

Only one count was recorded for this clone. CDR3 DNA: TGTGCCAGCAGCTTGGAGTTTGGCGGGGGTGGCTACACCTTC. Amino acids: CASSLEFGGGGYTF. The rearrangement links TRBV7-2 to TRBJ1-2; D is perhaps TRBD1 (5 bases). The V end lost 3 bases, the J end lost 7 bases, and 15 bases lay between the germline ends. The CDR3 length is 14 residues. Germline-derived CDR1 and CDR2 are SGHTA and FQGNSA.

The chain links TRBV7-9 to TRBJ2-7, with unresolved D. The V end lost 5 bases, the J end lost 2 bases, and 7 bases lay between the germline ends. This CDR3 is 12 amino acids long. CDR1 is SEHNR, CDR2 FQNEAQ, per germline (reference sequence). The chain's CDR3 is CASSPDTYEQYF. CDR3 bases: TGTGCCAGCAGCCCCGACACCTACGAGCAGTACTTC.

The chain employs TRBV7-2 and TRBJ2-2, with D possibly TRBD2 on 6 matching bases. The V end was cut by 3 bases, the J end by 3 bases, with 14 bases between. There are 16 residues in the CDR3. Germline assignment: CDR1 SGHTA and CDR2 FQGNSA. This CDR3 is CASSFAGTSHTGELFF. DNA for the CDR3: TGTGCCAGCAGCTTCGCCGGGACTTCCCACACCGGGGAGCTGTTTTTT.